One sample yielded the 5 T cell receptor beta chains listed below, sequenced in a study of beta chain features in type 1 diabetes. No antigen has been identified for these receptors. As every portion of the isolated RNA was reverse transcribed, the sequencing read expressed TCRB transcripts. Sequencing used immunoSEQ multiplex PCR; TCRdb keeps in-frame clones, though not all of them. The sample carries under 250,000 clones, around 13% recorded once. General study findings and limits: Significant though moderate, a shortening of TCRB CDR3s appeared in all four CD4+ subsets of Type 1 diabetes patients.

Sequenced material: naive CD4+ T cells from blood. These receptors all come from a man under 40 with type 1 diabetes.

This clone was detected only a few times. This sequence joins TRBV2 and TRBJ1-2; D might be TRBD1 (6 bases). CDR3 size: 14 residues. V was clipped by 4 bases and J by 4 bases, with 13 bases between them. Per the germline V gene, CDR1 is SNHLY and CDR2 is FYNNEI. For the CDR3, the DNA is TGTGCCAGCAGTGTAGACAGGTGGAGCTATGGCTACACCTTC. This gives the protein CASSVDRWSYGYTF.

The J gene is TRBJ1-6, the V gene TRBV25-1, with D perhaps matching TRBD1 (5 bases). Per the germline V gene, CDR1 is MGHDK and CDR2 is SYGVNS. The CDR3 runs 16 residues. The V and J ends lost 4 bases and 6 bases respectively, with 16 bases between them. CDR3 loop: CASSVRGLKSNSPLHF. The DNA for the CDR3 is TGTGCCAGCAGTGTTCGGGGGTTAAAGAGTAATTCACCCCTCCACTTT.

This chain connects TRBV11-2 to TRBJ1-1; 11 nucleotides align to TRBD1. This CDR3 is built from 14 residues. V lost 4 bases to trimming and J lost 9 bases; unmatched junction nucleotides: 7. Germline V CDR1 and CDR2: SGHAT, FQNNGV. The CDR3 sequence is CASSSIWTGGKAFF. CDR3 in DNA: TGTGCCAGCAGCTCGATATGGACAGGGGGCAAAGCTTTCTTT.

In its sample, this clone was seen a few times. The J gene is TRBJ2-1, the V gene TRBV5-1; D might be TRBD1 (6 bases). The germline V gene encodes CDR1 SGHRS and CDR2 YFSETQ. This CDR3 region has 17 residues. Trimming shortened V by 0 bases and J by 3 bases, and 16 bases separated the two germline ends. CDR3 sequence reads: CASSLGLQGPNYNEQFF. CDR3 DNA: TGCGCCAGCAGCTTGGGCCTACAGGGACCTAACTACAATGAGCAGTTCTTC.

The sample holds a few counts of this clone. The CDR3 spells CASREGAVGQPQHF. The CDR3 nucleotides are TGTGCCAGCAGGGAGGGGGCGGTGGGTCAGCCCCAGCATTTT. This chain links TRBV6-1 with TRBJ1-5, with 7 bases identical to TRBD1. V lost 6 bases and J lost 6; bases outside the gene matches: 8. The CDR3 is 14 residues long. Germline V gene data show CDR1 as MNHNS and CDR2 as SASEGT.